This TCR beta chain was identified during a study of shared clonotypes between healthy human individuals. About the research overall: The donor group consisted of two women and three men, aged 18 to 49.

It was tens of millions of PBMCs that unsorted samples used for genomic DNA. About this clone: Its antigen is undetermined.

Germline lookup yields CDR1 SGHNT and CDR2 YYREEE (reference sequence). The junction had 3 bases not matched to a gene; V was cut back by 2 bases and J by 0 bases. CDR3 length: 16 residues. The table came from immunoSEQ multiplex PCR; TCRdb's copy has only in-frame clones and leaves some out. Found here are around 500,000 clones, over 60% of them singletons; the top ten hold 13%. Overall study findings and caveats: The authors sampled blood alone, and tissue repertoires likely differ.

Material for sequencing was PBMCs. The source of this sequence is a woman in her thirties or forties in good health. Some clones in this sample may be carry-over from other donors' samples. The V and J genes are TRBV5-4 and TRBJ2-2; 8 bases align to TRBD2. CDR3 region: CASSFAGGSNTGELFF. The CDR3 coding sequence is TGTGCCAGCAGCTTTGCGGGAGGCTCGAACACCGGGGAGCTGTTTTTT.